The rows below give T cell receptor beta chains drawn from one sample of a study of naive and memory T cell subsets. TCRdb re-derived calls from the UMI-ligation and nested PCR reads in MiXCR, one entry per CDR3 protein. The data show tens of thousands of distinct CDR3 sequences, about 6.4% seen once. The input for sequencing was skin, taken from a tuberculin skin test site. The source is an adult in good health. CDR3s include the opening cysteine and the closing phenylalanine or tryptophan. The D gene is left open where the match is weak. Some rows mark clone size as missing; the rest say once, few, many or name a class of expanded clone.

clone size,J gene,D gene,V gene,CDR3 protein,CDR3 DNA
NA,TRBJ2-5,NA,TRBV10-3,CAISEGGGVGAEETQYF,TGTGCCATCAGTGAAGGGGGGGGAGTGGGGGCCGAAGAGACCCAGTACTTC
many,TRBJ2-4,TRBD1,TRBV5-4,CASSQIDTGDRKNIQYF,TGTGCCAGCAGTCAAATAGATACCGGGGACAGAAAAAACATTCAGTACTTC
few,TRBJ2-7,TRBD1,TRBV20-1,CSARRGQRTYEQYF,TGCAGTGCTAGACGGGGACAGAGGACCTACGAGCAGTACTTC
many,TRBJ2-7,NA,TRBV2,CASRADTSYEQYF,TGTGCCAGCAGAGCGGACACCTCCTACGAGCAGTACTTC
many,TRBJ2-2,NA,TRBV29-1,CSVGEAGELFF,TGCAGCGTTGGCGAGGCCGGGGAGCTGTTTTTT
many,TRBJ2-3,TRBD2,TRBV11-2,CASSLRTSGRGDTQYF,TGTGCCAGCAGCCTTCGGACTAGCGGGAGGGGAGATACGCAGTATTTT
NA,TRBJ2-1,TRBD2,TRBV6-2/TRBV6-3,CASSYLTQSAGAYNEQFF,TGTGCCAGCAGTTACCTTACCCAGTCCGCGGGAGCCTACAATGAGCAGTTCTTC
many,TRBJ2-1,TRBD2,TRBV7-3,CASSFRAGDGTEQFF,TGTGCCAGCAGCTTCAGAGCGGGAGACGGGACTGAGCAGTTCTTC
few,TRBJ2-1,NA,TRBV5-6,CASSLRTGYNEQFF,TGTGCCAGCAGCTTACGGACTGGATACAATGAGCAGTTCTTC
many,TRBJ2-7,NA,TRBV20-1,CSARAGPSYEQYF,TGCAGTGCCAGGGCGGGCCCCTCCTACGAGCAGTACTTC
many,TRBJ2-5,NA,TRBV7-2,CASSLQGALETQYF,TGTGCCAGCAGCCTACAGGGAGCATTAGAGACCCAGTACTTC
many,TRBJ1-6,NA,TRBV20-1,CSLRSDSPLHF,TGCAGTCTACGAAGCGATTCACCCCTCCACTTT
many,TRBJ2-7,NA,TRBV4-3,CASSQDFSFLWYF,NA
few,TRBJ1-1,TRBD1,TRBV6-2/TRBV6-3,CASRSDRYGSEAFF,TGTGCCAGCAGATCGGACAGGTACGGCTCTGAAGCTTTCTTT
many,TRBJ2-7,TRBD2,TRBV6-2/TRBV6-3,CASSQLAETYEQYF,TGTGCCAGCAGTCAACTAGCGGAGACCTACGAGCAGTACTTC
many,TRBJ2-5,TRBD2,TRBV20-1,CSASSSSGRAGDSVETQYF,TGCAGTGCTAGTAGTTCTAGCGGGAGGGCCGGGGACTCTGTAGAGACCCAGTACTTC
NA,TRBJ2-7,TRBD1,TRBV6-1,CASSRTGTYEQYF,TGTGCCAGCAGTCGGACAGGGACCTACGAGCAGTACTTC
many,TRBJ2-3,NA,TRBV27,CATLGLQTQYF,TGTGCCACCCTGGGACTCCAAACGCAGTATTTT
many,TRBJ2-3,TRBD1,TRBV29-1,CSVVLGGETDTQYF,TGCAGCGTTGTCTTAGGGGGCGAGACAGATACGCAGTATTTT
many,TRBJ2-1,TRBD2,TRBV5-1,CASSLEGTSGREQFF,TGCGCCAGCAGCTTGGAAGGGACTAGCGGGAGAGAGCAGTTCTTC
many,TRBJ2-3,TRBD2,TRBV29-1,CSVVRDYTSTDTQYF,TGCAGCGTTGTACGGGACTACACTAGCACAGATACGCAGTATTTT
medium-sized,TRBJ2-7,NA,TRBV4-3,CASSQAPGEAYEQYF,TGCGCCAGCAGCCAAGCGCCGGGGGAGGCGTACGAGCAGTACTTC
medium-sized,TRBJ2-7,NA,TRBV29-1,CSVDGLVGTFTYEQYF,TGCAGCGTTGACGGGCTCGTAGGGACTTTTACCTACGAGCAGTACTTC
many,TRBJ2-7,TRBD2,TRBV20-1,CSARGTSGYEQYF,TGCAGTGCTAGAGGGACTAGCGGTTACGAGCAGTACTTC
many,TRBJ1-5,TRBD1,TRBV6-5,CASSEGASIIGQPQHF,TGTGCCAGCAGCGAGGGGGCCTCCATCATCGGTCAGCCCCAGCATTTT
many,TRBJ2-5,NA,TRBV5-4,CASSLKGFETQYF,TGTGCCAGCAGCTTGAAAGGGTTCGAGACCCAGTACTTC
many,TRBJ2-1,TRBD2,TRBV20-1,CSARHPGLPTPSSYNEQFF,TGCAGTGCTAGACACCCGGGACTACCCACCCCGAGCTCCTACAATGAGCAGTTCTTC
many,TRBJ1-1,NA,TRBV6-2/TRBV6-3,CASSYGLRGRTEAFF,TGTGCCAGCAGTTACGGACTAAGAGGTCGGACTGAAGCTTTCTTT
many,TRBJ2-6,NA,TRBV7-2,CASSKTGYGANVLTF,TGTGCCAGCAGCAAGACCGGATACGGGGCCAACGTCCTGACTTTC
few,TRBJ2-7,NA,TRBV2,CASSELLVAPYEQYF,TGTGCCAGCAGTGAGTTACTAGTAGCCCCCTACGAGCAGTACTTC
many,TRBJ2-7,TRBD2,TRBV9,CASSEAAGAYEQYF,TGTGCCAGCAGCGAAGCGGCGGGAGCTTACGAGCAGTACTTC
NA,TRBJ1-2,NA,TRBV3-1,CASSQGTAVYGYTF,TGTGCCAGCAGCCAGGGGACGGCCGTTTATGGCTACACCTTC
few,TRBJ2-1,TRBD2,TRBV28,CASSRWTSGSNEQFF,TGTGCCAGCAGTCGATGGACTAGCGGGAGTAATGAGCAGTTCTTC
NA,TRBJ1-4,NA,TRBV7-8,CASSSWEKLFF,TGTGCCAGCAGCTCTTGGGAAAAACTGTTTTTT
few,TRBJ2-6,NA,TRBV11-2,CASSPGHSSGANVLTF,TGTGCCAGCAGCCCCGGACACTCCTCTGGGGCCAACGTCCTGACTTTC
many,TRBJ2-7,TRBD2,TRBV4-2,CASSHTSGSYEQYF,TGTGCCAGCAGCCATACTAGCGGATCCTACGAGCAGTACTTC
many,TRBJ1-6,NA,TRBV5-4,CASSLTGRNSPLHF,TGTGCCAGCAGCTTGACAGGGAGGAATTCACCCCTCCACTTT
many,TRBJ1-1,NA,TRBV10-3,CAISEAGQYTEAFF,TGTGCCATCAGTGAGGCAGGGCAATACACTGAAGCTTTCTTT
many,TRBJ2-5,NA,TRBV11-2,CASSSKSEYRETQYF,TGTGCCAGCAGCTCCAAGTCGGAGTACCGGGAGACCCAGTACTTC
many,TRBJ2-3,TRBD2,TRBV12-3/TRBV12-4,CASSLSSGYTDTQYF,TGTGCCAGCAGTTTATCTAGCGGCTACACAGATACGCAGTATTTT
NA,TRBJ2-5,TRBD1,TRBV29-1,CSVEDWTGGETQYF,TGCAGCGTTGAAGACTGGACAGGGGGAGAGACCCAGTACTTC